The sequence of this T cell receptor beta chain was determined in a study of response to subunit inactivated influenza vaccine. Germline CDR1 SGHDT, CDR2 YYEEEE. The CDR3 is 15 amino acids. V lost 1 base and J 0 bases, leaving 9 bases between the germline ends. Turning to this clonotype: What it binds is unknown.

Regarding the study as a whole: It was the authors' suggestion that each seasonal influenza vaccination recruits few new T cells.

A single record per CDR3 protein comes from TCRdb applying MiXCR to the RT-PCR reads. The table shows some 300,000 distinct CDR3 sequences, with roughly 22% occurring only once. This TCR came from a man aged 45-69 years who received an inactivated influenza vaccine. V is TRBV5-6 and J is TRBJ2-3; D unresolved. The sample was PBMCs from blood, taken roughly 20 months after vaccination. CDR3: CASSLIGVSTDTQYF. The CDR3 DNA follows: TGTGCCAGCAGCTTGATTGGAGTAAGCACAGATACGCAGTATTTT.